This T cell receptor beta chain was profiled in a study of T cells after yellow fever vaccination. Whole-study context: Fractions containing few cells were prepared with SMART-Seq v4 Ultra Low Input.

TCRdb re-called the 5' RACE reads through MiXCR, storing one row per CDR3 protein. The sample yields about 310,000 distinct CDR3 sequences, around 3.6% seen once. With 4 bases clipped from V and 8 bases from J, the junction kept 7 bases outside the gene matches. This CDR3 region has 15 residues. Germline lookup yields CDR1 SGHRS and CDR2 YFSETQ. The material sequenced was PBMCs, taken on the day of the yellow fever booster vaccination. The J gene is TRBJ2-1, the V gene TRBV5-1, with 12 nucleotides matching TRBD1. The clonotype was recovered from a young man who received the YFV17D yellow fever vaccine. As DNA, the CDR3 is TGCGCCAGCAGCCGGGGACAGGGGGCTTACGATGAGCAGTTCTTC. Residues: CASSRGQGAYDEQFF.